These T cell receptor beta chains were read from a single sample in a study of metastatic and nonmetastatic thyroid tumors. TCRdb reanalyzed the PCR reads via MiXCR. The sample includes some 42,000 clones, less than 30% seen only once; the top ten take about 11%. The sample comprised blood. The receptor source for this set is a male donor with papillary thyroid cancer or a benign thyroid nodule (not recorded which). Some clones in this sample may be carry-over from other donors' samples. Both conserved end residues are part of each CDR3. A D gene is named only where the DNA matches it firmly. Clone size is not always given. Where it is, it says once, few, many or a class for expanded clones.

>-|TRBJ2-6|TRBV20-1|-
CSAPSSGANVLTF
TGCAGTGCGCCGAGCTCTGGGGCCAACGTCCTGACTTTC
>TRBD2|TRBJ2-7|TRBV28|medium-sized
CASSHHAGGYEQYF
TGTGCCAGCAGTCACCACGCGGGAGGTTACGAGCAGTACTTC
>-|TRBJ2-7|TRBV9|few
CASSPSRGVEQYF
TGTGCCAGCAGCCCTTCTCGAGGGGTCGAGCAGTACTTC
>TRBD1|TRBJ1-1|TRBV20-1|medium-sized
CSARDLWTGVGEAFF
TGCAGTGCTAGAGACCTGTGGACAGGGGTTGGTGAAGCTTTCTTT
>-|TRBJ2-1|TRBV28|few
CASSLSYEQFF
TGTGCCAGCAGTTTATCCTATGAGCAGTTCTTC
>-|TRBJ1-3|TRBV5-1|medium-sized
CASSLTVNSGNTIYF
TGCGCCAGCAGCCTGACAGTGAACTCTGGAAACACCATATATTTT
>-|TRBJ2-1|TRBV6-2/TRBV6-3|-
CASSPGTWNEQFF
TGTGCCAGCAGCCCCGGGACTTGGAATGAGCAGTTCTTC
>TRBD1|TRBJ2-7|TRBV12-3/TRBV12-4|few
CASSPNTGAEQYF
TGTGCCAGCAGTCCGAACACAGGGGCCGAGCAGTACTTC
>-|TRBJ2-1|TRBV3-1|-
CASSQAGPNQFF
TGTGCCAGCAGCCAGGCCGGGCCGAACCAGTTCTTC
>-|TRBJ1-3|TRBV3-1|-
CASTSIRGSGNTIYF
TGTGCCAGCACCTCCATTAGGGGGTCTGGAAACACCATATATTTT
>-|TRBJ2-3|TRBV6-1|many
CASRPPGGHPADTQYF
TGTGCCAGCAGGCCCCCAGGTGGACATCCCGCAGATACGCAGTATTTT
>-|TRBJ1-2|TRBV20-1|few
CSASRGGAGSYGYTF
TGCAGTGCTAGTCGGGGGGGGGCTGGTTCGTATGGCTACACCTTC
>TRBD2|TRBJ2-7|TRBV28|-
CASGGSHLWEQYF
TGTGCCAGCGGCGGGAGCCACCTTTGGGAGCAGTACTTC
>TRBD2|TRBJ2-7|TRBV20-1|-
CSARDPTSGTSGTEQYF
TGCAGTGCTAGAGATCCCACTTCCGGGACTAGCGGTACCGAGCAGTACTTC
>-|TRBJ1-1|TRBV28|-
CASSVLPGVGNTEAFF
TGTGCCAGCAGTGTCCTCCCCGGGGTAGGGAACACTGAAGCTTTCTTT
>-|TRBJ2-1|TRBV9|few
CASSVRDSLSSYNEQFF
TGTGCCAGCAGCGTCCGGGACTCACTAAGCTCCTACAATGAGCAGTTCTTC
>TRBD2|TRBJ2-3|TRBV6-5|few
CASSRLTIGGRTDTQYF
TGTGCCAGCAGCCGACTGACTATCGGGGGGAGGACAGATACGCAGTATTTT
>-|TRBJ1-1|TRBV29-1|-
CSAPTDGDTEAFF
TGCAGCGCCCCTACGGACGGGGACACTGAAGCTTTCTTT
>TRBD1|TRBJ2-1|TRBV28|few
CASRPSGTGYNEQFF
TGTGCCAGCAGACCCTCCGGGACAGGGTACAATGAGCAGTTCTTC
>-|TRBJ1-4|TRBV9|many
CASSGRQATNEKLFF
TGTGCCAGCAGCGGACGACAGGCAACTAATGAAAAACTGTTTTTT
>-|TRBJ2-3|TRBV28|-
CASSLPSRDTQYF
TGTGCCAGCAGTTTACCTAGTAGGGATACGCAGTATTTT
>-|TRBJ1-2|TRBV20-1|many
CSARDKRHSSYGYTF
TGCAGTGCTAGAGATAAGCGGCACAGTAGCTATGGCTACACCTTC
>TRBD1|TRBJ2-7|TRBV4-2|medium-sized
CASRQGGPEAGQYF
TGTGCCAGCAGACAAGGGGGCCCCGAGGCGGGGCAGTACTTC